This T cell receptor beta chain comes out of a study of regulatory T cells in long-lasting Graves disease (dated by TCRdb to about 2021). Regarding the complete study: Newly diagnosed Graves' disease patients had taken antithyroid drugs for less than 3 months. Persistent Graves' disease patients were compared with newly diagnosed Graves' disease patients by peripheral blood TCR sequencing and RNA sequencing. The study was registered as a clinical trial and conducted in China. TCR sequencing covered some 13 persistent and some 20 newly diagnosed Graves' disease patients, 33 samples in total. Study-level results and caveats: As a limitation, the authors acknowledged that the small sample size may reduce accuracy. Sequencing and analysis were limited to the TCR beta chain. TRBV28, TRBJ1-2 and TRBJ2-5 were preferentially used in persistent disease, while TRBV20-1 and TRBJ2-1 were favored in newly diagnosed disease. Patients with persistent disease shared more public clonotypes (over 2,500) than newly diagnosed patients did (approximately 970). The study examined only peripheral blood because the primary lesion, thyroid tissue, could not be accessed. Persistent Graves' disease patients showed lower TCR Shannon entropy and fewer highly expanded clones than newly diagnosed patients, suggesting clonal expansion.

CDR1 and CDR2, looked up from the germline V gene, are KGHSH and LQKENI. From the cysteine through the phenylalanine, the CDR3 covers 15 amino acids. Only the CDR3 DNA is retained, 45 bases long and in frame from the first base. Here V drops 6 bases and J drops 5 bases, and the junction holds 7 bases not matched to any gene. As for this clonotype: Its binding antigen is unknown. No base-level quality is on record; no much larger clone is a single base apart.

Explained via the paper, the time point label denotes: newly diagnosed GD, antithyroid drugs for less than 3 months. For both TCR sequencing and RNA sequencing, RNA was extracted from PBMCs in TRIzol. The diagnosis of Graves' disease was made according to American Thyroid Association guidelines. The patients came from an endocrinology department in Xi'an, China. Each patient gave about 8.1 milliliters of peripheral blood, collected in an EDTA anticoagulant tube. Ficoll Paque Plus density gradient separation was used to isolate PBMCs, and no additional T cell sorting was done. An Agilent 2100 Bioanalyzer and agarose gel were used to check RNA quality, while a NanoDrop 2000 measured RNA concentration. Library creation used multiplex PCR. Sequencing instrument: Illumina HiSeq 4000. iRepertoire HTBI primers and Arm-PCR amplification of CDR3 regions were used to construct TCR beta libraries. Gel purification was performed on PCR products prior to sequencing. On the authors' methods: Gene usage analysis of CDR3 amino acid clonotypes used the approximately 62 TRBV and some 13 TRBJ segments found across samples. Filtered high-quality paired reads were merged into contigs using COPE and FqMerger. BLAST was used to align contigs to IMGT TRBV, TRBD and TRBJ reference genes, and CDR3 was defined according to IMGT. Any clonotype with a frequency above 0.1% was counted as a highly expanded clone. Repertoire diversity was measured by Shannon entropy, and V-J evenness by the Gini coefficient. A clonotype found in more than one individual was treated as public. In-frame beta chains were kept once TCRdb had trimmed the public reads at Q25 with fastp and called clones with MiXCR. One record per CDR3 amino acid sequence lists the most common genes and DNA. TCRdb's processing, not the study's, gives the V and J calls here. The sample records about 620,000 distinct CDR3 sequences, roughly 16% of which are singletons. The leading ten clones occupy about 18% of the sample.

Separately, the same data were catalogued under a study of T cells in Graves' hyperthyroidism and ophthalmopathy. As the second publication notes: Stable Graves' hyperthyroidism was defined as the absence of progression to ophthalmopathy over 18 months of follow-up. Hyperthyroidism patients were newly diagnosed, with disease duration under 2 months, and aged 18 to 65 years. Exclusion was applied to patients with uncontrolled infections, other autoimmune diseases, pregnancy or lactation. Diagnoses were based on clinical symptoms, serum thyroxine and TRAb, thyroid ultrasound and orbital computed tomography. A first-round RT-PCR of the TCR CDR3 used the HTBI primer set with the Qiagen OneStep RT-PCR kit. Most expanded thyroid clonotypes (frequency above 0.001) were also detected in blood, suggesting blood repertoires may reflect thyroid immune responses. A model built on a 13 V-J signature distinguished ophthalmopathy from stable hyperthyroidism, reaching roughly 88% sensitivity and about 81% specificity in cross-validation and 80%/75% in testing. In validation, progression to ophthalmopathy was predicted by the model with 70.59% sensitivity and under 85% specificity, a median of roughly 6.4 months before onset. To identify distinguishing TCR V-J signatures, a discovery cohort of 100 or so patients was used, comprising some 45 with Graves' ophthalmopathy and some 60 with stable Graves' hyperthyroidism. An independent validation cohort of 18 to 20 hyperthyroidism patients and about 15 patients who later progressed to ophthalmopathy tested prospective prediction of ophthalmopathy. The roughly 90 discovery patients were divided at random into training and test sets in a 7:3 ratio. In more than 5 Graves' hyperthyroidism patients, the study also compared T-cell repertoires from thyroid tissue with T-cell repertoires from blood. After sampling, hyperthyroidism patients received methimazole starting at 30 mg daily, and ophthalmopathy patients received high-dose intravenous methylprednisolone. A second multiplex PCR round built the libraries, followed by size selection and purification. The libraries were sequenced on an Illumina HiSeq2000 using paired-end 100 bp reads. Raw data were processed with SOAPnuke, discarding reads with adapters, uncalled bases, mean Phred below 15, or no exact constant-primer or identifier match. COPE v1.2.5 was used to merge high-quality paired reads, and clonotypes were defined as unique nucleotide sequences. MiTCR v1.1 was used to align clonotypes to the IMGT TRBV, TRBD and TRBJ reference segments. The analysis included only V-J combinations with a frequency above 0.0001, which together covered approximately 99% of the repertoires. The TCS score was defined as F50 (clonal expansion) divided by E x V (chaos), with BLOSUM62-based TCRdist calculated between CDR3 peptides within each V-J. Welch's t-statistics and random forest reduced around 550 V-J features to 10 to 15, which were used in a naive Bayes classifier (R e1071). No statistical method was used to fix the sample size in advance, and group allocation was not hidden from the investigators. The paper reports TCR Vbeta CDR3 sequencing of roughly 140 peripheral blood samples: 40 to 45 ophthalmopathy, around 80 hyperthyroidism and around 17 progressor patients.

The rearrangement combines TRBV18 with TRBJ2-1; 10 of the junction bases match TRBD2. This TCR was recovered from a woman aged 30 to 39 with Graves disease. Donor details come from another sample of the same person, matched by shared clones. The sequencing used peripheral blood mononuclear cells (PBMCs), collected at new diagnosis, from a patient treated with antithyroid drugs. The nucleotide sequence is TGTGCCAGCTCCCCTCAGCGGGAGGGGGACAATGAGCAGTTCTTC. It is translated as CASSPQREGDNEQFF.